The 20 T cell receptor beta chains listed next were all sequenced from one sample in a study of blood T cell repertoires in COVID-19. Produced via immunoSEQ multiplex PCR; TCRdb's table is partial and in-frame only. Of over 200,000 clones listed, 70% to 85% are singletons. Input material: peripheral blood. The receptors originated from a woman older than 75 with acute or convalescent COVID-19.

The gene calls are TRBV19 and TRBJ2-3; D remains ambiguous. CDR3 length: 11 amino acids. Germline V CDR1 and CDR2: LNHDA, SQIVND (reference sequence). V lost 11 bases and J 6 bases, leaving 12 bases between the germline ends. The CDR3 here is CASESWDTQYF. The CDR3 DNA follows: TGTGCCTCGGAGAGCTGGGATACGCAGTATTTT.

The V and J genes are TRBV18 and TRBJ2-7, with a possible D match to TRBD2 (5 bases). This CDR3 is built from 16 residues. The germline V and J ends were trimmed by 3 bases and 5 bases, with 20 bases remaining between them. Germline V CDR1 and CDR2: KGHSH, LQKENI. DNA of the CDR3: TGTGCCAGCTCACCCGTAGTTGGGGAGATCATGGACGAGCAGTACTTC. It encodes CASSPVVGEIMDEQYF.

This clone was seen more than once but under ten times. This chain connects TRBV28 to TRBJ1-2; 8 nucleotides align to TRBD1. CDR1 is MDHEN, CDR2 SYDVKM, per germline. This CDR3 contains 13 residues. J lost 6 bases, V lost 7 bases, and 7 bases had no gene match. CDR3 coding DNA: TGTGCCAGCATTCAGGGACAGGAGCATGGCTACACCTTC. Amino acid sequence: CASIQGQEHGYTF.

As for this clone: Different DNA sequences within this sample yield the same CDR3. J is TRBJ2-7 and V is TRBV18; TRBD1 matches 8 bases. After removal of 2 bases from V and 3 bases from J, the junction contained 0 bases not matched to a gene. Germline values: CDR1 KGHSH, CDR2 LQKENI. The CDR3 length is 13 residues. The CDR3, as DNA: TGTGCCAGCTCACCAGGGACAGGCTACGAGCAGTACTTC. It translates to CASSPGTGYEQYF.

V is TRBV10-1 and J is TRBJ2-1; 8 bases fit TRBD2. V lost 4 bases to trimming and J lost 3 bases; unmatched junction nucleotides: 5. CDR1 and CDR2 (germline): WNHNN, SYGVQD (reference sequence). The CDR3 covers 15 residues. In DNA form, the CDR3 reads TGCGCCAGCAGTGTAGCCCGGGGGGGCTACAATGAGCAGTTCTTC. The encoded protein is CASSVARGGYNEQFF.

The V gene is TRBV12-5, the J gene TRBJ2-3; a possible D gene is TRBD2 (5 bases). Germline CDR1 is LGHNT and CDR2 is FRNRAP. This CDR3 comprises 14 residues. The V and J ends lost 0 bases and 12 bases respectively, with 16 bases between them. The CDR3: CASGLVTSSSLQYF. The CDR3 DNA reads TGTGCTAGTGGTTTGGTAACCTCTAGCTCCCTACAGTATTTT.

The chain has TRBV7-2 and TRBJ1-2, with 7 bases fitting TRBD1. The V and J ends lost 3 bases and 0 bases, in that order; junction bases with no gene match: 7. This CDR3 is built from 16 residues. Germline V lookup: CDR1 SGHTA, CDR2 FQGNSA. The CDR3 DNA follows: TGTGCCAGCAGCTTTTCAACCGGGACAGCTAACTATGGCTACACCTTC. Amino acid sequence: CASSFSTGTANYGYTF. The full variable domain, completed using reference TRBV7-2 and TRBJ1-2, is GAGVSQSPSNKVTEKGKDVELRCDPISGHTALYWYRQSLGQGLEFLIYFQGNSAPDKSGLPSDRFSAERTGGSVSTLTIQRTQQEDSAVYLCASSFSTGTANYGYTFGSGTRLTVV.

CDR3 sequence (DNA): TGTGCCAGTAGTCCGTATCGTTCCGCGGCAGATACGCAGTATTTT. It is translated as CASSPYRSAADTQYF. The chain joins TRBV19 to TRBJ2-3; no reliable D call. Trimming cost V 5 bases and J 4 bases, with 16 bases left between them. CDR1 LNHDA and CDR2 SQIVND come from the germline V gene (reference sequence). CDR3 length: 15 residues.

The chain employs TRBV7-2 and TRBJ2-1; 9 positions match TRBD2. Germline V lookup: CDR1 SGHTA, CDR2 FQGNSA. The CDR3 is made up of 15 amino acids. V was pared by 1 base and J by 6 bases, with 4 bases of the junction left unmatched. CDR3 bases: TGTGCCAGCAGCTTAGGGGGGACTAGCTTCAATGAGCAGTTCTTC. It specifies CASSLGGTSFNEQFF.

The genes are TRBV5-6 and TRBJ2-4; unclear D gene. Germline CDR1 is SGHDT and CDR2 is YYEEEE. This CDR3 is 13 amino acids long. Trimming removed 0 bases at V and 3 bases at J, with 4 bases between. The CDR3 region is CASSLGVKNIQYF. CDR3 in DNA: TGTGCCAGCAGCTTGGGAGTCAAAAACATTCAGTACTTC.

This chain connects TRBV7-2 to TRBJ1-5; no firm D call. Germline CDR1 and CDR2: SGHTA and FQGNSA. Trimming shortened V by 4 bases and J by 4 bases, and 8 bases separated the two germline ends. The CDR3 sequence is 13 residues long. The CDR3 DNA reads as TGTGCCAGCAGCTCCTCTATTAATCAGCCCCAGCATTTT. This gives the protein CASSSSINQPQHF.

This chain connects TRBV12-5 to TRBJ2-2, with a tentative D call TRBD1 (6 bases). The CDR3 has 12 residues. V shed 6 bases and J shed 7 bases, with 9 bases lying between them. Germline assignment: CDR1 LGHNT and CDR2 FRNRAP. The CDR3 reads CASGSGVGELFF. The CDR3 DNA is TGTGCTAGTGGCTCAGGGGTCGGGGAGCTGTTTTTT.

CDR3 region: CASSEPKKSAFF. The CDR3 DNA reads TGCGCCAGCAGCGAGCCTAAAAAGAGCGCTTTCTTT. The rearrangement joins TRBV5-1 to TRBJ1-1; D is ambiguous. The germline gives CDR1 SGHRS, CDR2 YFSETQ. This CDR3 spans 12 amino acids. Trimming took off 4 bases at V and 11 bases at J, with 15 bases between the two ends. Filled out from reference TRBV5-1 and TRBJ1-1, the complete variable domain reads KAGVTQTPRYLIKTRGQQVTLSCSPISGHRSVSWYQQTPGQGLQFLFEYFSETQRNKGNFPGRFSGRQFSNSRSEMNVSTLELGDSALYLCASSEPKKSAFFGQGTRLTVV.

The chain carries TRBV11-2 and TRBJ2-5, with 7 nucleotides matching TRBD2. Unmatched junction bases numbered 12, after V lost 4 bases and J lost 4 bases. CDR1 is SGHAT and CDR2 is FQNNGV in the germline V gene. The CDR3 runs to 16 residues. CDR3 sequence reads: CASSSTSGARVETQYF. The CDR3 DNA is TGTGCCAGCAGCTCTACAAGCGGGGCCAGAGTAGAGACCCAGTACTTC.

The V and J genes are TRBV3-1 (or the pseudogene TRBV3-2) and TRBJ2-6; D perhaps matches TRBD1 (5 bases). CDR1 and CDR2 (germline): LGHDT, YNNKEL (reference sequence). Trimming pared 5 bases from V and 3 bases from J, leaving 20 bases between. The CDR3 has 18 residues. Here the CDR3 reads CASSSTHPRGGGANVLTF. CDR3 DNA sequence: TGTGCCAGCAGCTCCACCCATCCTAGGGGCGGTGGGGCCAACGTCCTGACTTTC.

This clone was seen ten or more times. The chain has TRBV2 and TRBJ1-5; TRBD1 might be the D (5 bases). The CDR3 loop spans 13 amino acids. Germline values: CDR1 SNHLY, CDR2 FYNNEI. Trimming took off 7 bases at V and 2 bases at J, with 9 bases between the two ends. This CDR3 is CASKGVGNQPQHF. CDR3 DNA sequence: TGTGCCAGCAAAGGGGTTGGCAATCAGCCCCAGCATTTT.

This rearrangement joins TRBV5-5 to TRBJ1-2, with D unclear. The CDR3 is 15 amino acids. The V and J ends lost 0 bases and 0 bases respectively, with 9 bases between them. Germline loops: CDR1 SGHKS, CDR2 YYEKEE (reference sequence). Here the CDR3 reads CASSLGAGANYGYTF. The CDR3 nucleotides are TGTGCCAGCAGCTTGGGGGCCGGGGCTAACTATGGCTACACCTTC. Full variable domain (missing parts from reference TRBV5-5 and TRBJ1-2): DAGVTQSPTHLIKTRGQQVTLRCSPISGHKSVSWYQQVLGQGPQFIFQYYEKEERGRGNFPDRFSARQFPNYSSELNVNALLLGDSALYLCASSLGAGANYGYTFGSGTRLTVV.

CDR3 amino acids: CASSQDGQGLRGYTF. The CDR3 DNA sequence: TGCGCCAGCAGCCAAGATGGACAGGGACTGAGGGGCTACACCTTC. The chain has TRBV4-1 and TRBJ1-2, with 8 bases fitting TRBD1. The CDR3 is 15 residues long. Germline CDR1 is MGHRA and CDR2 is YSYEKL. V shed 0 bases, J shed 8 bases, and the junction held 8 bases outside the gene matches.

The chain recombines TRBV3-1 (or the pseudogene TRBV3-2) with TRBJ1-3; no firm D call. V was pared by 3 bases and J by 0 bases, with 18 bases between. The CDR3 contains 18 residues. Per germline, CDR1 LGHDT and CDR2 YNNKEL (reference sequence). CDR3 sequence reads: CASSHPGEGISSGNTIYF. In DNA form, the CDR3 reads TGTGCCAGCAGCCACCCCGGGGAGGGCATCAGCTCTGGAAACACCATATATTTT.

The table lists this clone with a count of one. The chain uses TRBV27 and TRBJ1-3, with D perhaps matching TRBD1 (5 bases). Trimming removed 3 bases at V and 2 bases at J, with 5 bases between. Germline-derived CDR1 and CDR2 are MNHEY and SMNVEV (reference sequence). The CDR3 totals 13 residues. CDR3 residues: CASSFRAGNTIYF. The CDR3 DNA reads as TGTGCCAGCAGTTTCAGGGCTGGAAACACCATATATTTT.